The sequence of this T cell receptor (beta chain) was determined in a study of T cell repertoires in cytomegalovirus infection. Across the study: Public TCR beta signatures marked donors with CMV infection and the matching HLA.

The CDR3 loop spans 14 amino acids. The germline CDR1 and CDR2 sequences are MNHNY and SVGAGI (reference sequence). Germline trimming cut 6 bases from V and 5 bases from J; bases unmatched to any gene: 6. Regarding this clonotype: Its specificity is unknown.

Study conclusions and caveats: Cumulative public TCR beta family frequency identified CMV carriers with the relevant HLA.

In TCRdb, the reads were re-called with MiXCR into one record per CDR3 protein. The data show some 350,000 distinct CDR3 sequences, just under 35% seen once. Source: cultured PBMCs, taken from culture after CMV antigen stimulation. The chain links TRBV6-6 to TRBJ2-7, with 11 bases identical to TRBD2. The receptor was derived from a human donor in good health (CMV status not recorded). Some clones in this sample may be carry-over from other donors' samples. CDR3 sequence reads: CASSLTSGSNEQYF. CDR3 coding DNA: TGTGCCAGCAGCTTAACTAGCGGGAGCAACGAGCAGTACTTC.